What follows are 5 T cell receptor beta chains derived from one specimen sequenced in a study of T cell changes during pregnancy in multiple sclerosis. Assay: immunoSEQ multiplex PCR; the TCRdb copy retains only in-frame clones and omits some. The sample lists some 60,000 clones; 90% were seen once. This sample comprised peripheral blood, obtained in the first trimester of pregnancy. These receptor sequences come from a female donor in good health, enrolled as a control in a pregnancy study.

This clone was detected once. V and J are TRBV2 and TRBJ1-1; D unresolved. Trimming removed 5 bases at V and 3 bases at J, with 10 bases between. The CDR3 has 13 amino acids. Looked up from germline, CDR1 is SNHLY and CDR2 is FYNNEI. CDR3 nucleotides: TGTGCCAGCAGTCGGGGAGGGTACACTGAAGCTTTCTTT. Its translation: CASSRGGYTEAFF.

The chain employs TRBV7-8 and TRBJ2-3; D is possibly TRBD2 (6 bases). Germline V gives CDR1 SGHVS, CDR2 FQNEAQ. With 5 bases removed from V and 3 bases from J, the gap between germline ends came to 12 bases. This CDR3 is built from 14 residues. DNA for the CDR3: TGTGCCAGCAGCCCCAGTGGAGGGACAGATACGCAGTATTTT. Protein sequence: CASSPSGGTDTQYF.

DNA for the CDR3: TGTGCCTGGGGGGGCAGGGTTTTCGGGGCCAACGTCCTGACTTTC. This encodes CAWGGRVFGANVLTF. The genes are TRBV30 and TRBJ2-6; D may be TRBD1 (6 bases). V lost 5 bases and J 4 bases, leaving 15 bases between the germline ends. The V gene's germline CDR1 is GTSNPN and CDR2 SVGIG (reference sequence). CDR3 size: 15 residues.

J is TRBJ2-1 and V is TRBV9; 9 positions match TRBD2. There are 13 residues in the CDR3. V lost 3 bases to trimming and J lost 15 bases; unmatched junction nucleotides: 10. CDR1 and CDR2 from the germline V gene are SGDLS and YYNGEE. The CDR3 DNA reads TGTGCCAGCAGCGCAGGTGGGGCTAGCGGGGTGTTCTTC. Protein: CASSAGGASGVFF.

This sequence joins TRBV19 and TRBJ1-5; D ambiguous. Germline assignment: CDR1 LNHDA and CDR2 SQIVND (reference sequence). Trimming left V 2 bases short and J 7 bases short, with 6 bases between. The CDR3 consists of 12 residues. The CDR3: CASSISLQPQHF. For the CDR3, the DNA is TGTGCCAGTAGTATAAGTCTACAGCCCCAGCATTTT.